This TCR beta chain was documented in a study of CD8 T cells in Susac syndrome. Study summary: Treatment status at blood draw for the Susac syndrome patients was therapy-naive, corticosteroids, or intravenous immunoglobulin alone.

From blood CD8+ and CD4+ T cells, TCR beta sequences were generated. TEMRA cells were FACS-enriched and CD8+ and CD4+ T cells negatively isolated. An input of about 0.45 to 1 ug of RNA was subjected to reverse transcription using random hexamers. TCRdb re-analysed the immunoSEQ multiplex PCR reads in MiXCR, keeping a single row per CDR3 protein. This table has around 230,000 distinct CDR3 sequences, less than 96% appearing once. The clonotype was recovered from a human donor with Susac syndrome. The sequenced sample was CD4+ T cells from PBMCs.

In DNA, the CDR3 is TGTGCCAGCTCACCTCAAACTCGGGACACTGAAGCTTTCTTT. It encodes CASSPQTRDTEAFF. This chain links TRBV18 with TRBJ1-1; D is unresolved. CDR1 is KGHSH, CDR2 LQKENI, per germline. V lost 3 bases, J lost 3 bases, and 11 bases lay in between. The CDR3 covers 14 residues.